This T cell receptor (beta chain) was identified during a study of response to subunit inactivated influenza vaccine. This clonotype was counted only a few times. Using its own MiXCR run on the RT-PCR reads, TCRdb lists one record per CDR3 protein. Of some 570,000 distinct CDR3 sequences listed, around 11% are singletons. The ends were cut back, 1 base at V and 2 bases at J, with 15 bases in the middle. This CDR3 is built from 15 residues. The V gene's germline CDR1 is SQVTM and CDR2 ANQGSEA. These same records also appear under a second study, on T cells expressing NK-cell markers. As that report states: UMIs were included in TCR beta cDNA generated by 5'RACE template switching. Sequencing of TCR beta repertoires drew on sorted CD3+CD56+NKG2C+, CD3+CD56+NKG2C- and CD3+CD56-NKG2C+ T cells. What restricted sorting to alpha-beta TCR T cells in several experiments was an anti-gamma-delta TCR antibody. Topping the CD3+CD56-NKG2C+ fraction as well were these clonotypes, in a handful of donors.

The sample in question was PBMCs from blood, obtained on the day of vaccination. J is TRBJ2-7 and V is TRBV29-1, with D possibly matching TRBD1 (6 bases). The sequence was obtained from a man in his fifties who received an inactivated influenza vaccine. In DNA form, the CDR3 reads TGCAGCGTTGAAGGTCGCTCAGGGGTGACCTACGAGCAGTACTTC. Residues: CSVEGRSGVTYEQYF.